This T cell receptor beta chain was observed in a study of vaccination effects on CD4 cells after COVID-19. Study-wide points: Among infection- and vaccine-induced clones, marked clonal contraction occurred late after vaccination.

Before sequencing, viral peptide pools were used by the ViraFEST assay to expand antigen-specific CD4+ T cells. Isolating CD4+ T cells followed approximately ten days of culture. Vaccinated recipients, who were negative for nucleocapsid antibodies, had no history of SARS-CoV-2 infection. Wells containing two million PBMC each were cultured with 9 to 10 IU/ml IL-2 and about 9.7 ug/ml peptides. Sequencing was performed with immunoSEQ multiplex PCR; in TCRdb, only in-frame clones are kept and a portion is missing. The table includes 71,000 or so clones, about 65% detected once. The CDR3 is made up of 15 amino acids. After removal of 5 bases from V and 5 bases from J, the junction contained 8 bases not matched to a gene. CDR1 is LGHDT, CDR2 YNNKEL, per germline (reference sequence). Concerning this clone: No antigen is known for it.

The sequences come from CD4+ T cells from PBMCs cultured with HCoV-OC43 spike peptides, collected before COVID-19 vaccination. The subset: HCoV-OC43 spike overlapping peptide pool stimulation. The chain joins TRBV3-1 (or the pseudogene TRBV3-2) to TRBJ1-4; 7 nucleotides match TRBD1. The origin of this receptor is a human donor who received a COVID-19 vaccine. CDR3 DNA sequence: TGTGCCAGCAGCTCTACGGGACAGCCAAATGAAAAACTGTTTTTT. Its translation: CASSSTGQPNEKLFF.